This T cell receptor beta chain emerged from a study of blood T cell repertoires in COVID-19. Here immunoSEQ multiplex PCR was the method, and the copy in TCRdb shows in-frame clones only, minus some. The profile covers 90,000 to 120,000 clones, with 80% to 90% appearing a single time and roughly 2.3% taken by the ten largest. CDR3 length: 15 residues. J was trimmed by 5 bases and V by 4 bases; bases with no gene match: 9. Germline V gene lookup returns CDR1 LGHNA and CDR2 YNFKEQ. The chain uses TRBV4-2 and TRBJ2-5; the match to TRBD2 covers 8 bases. This clonotype originated in a human donor in a cohort sampled during active COVID-19. The material sequenced was peripheral blood. Here the CDR3 reads CASSRGLGDGETQYF. The CDR3 region has the DNA TGTGCCAGCAGCCGGGGACTAGGGGACGGGGAGACCCAGTACTTC.